This TCR beta chain was identified in a study of shared clonotypes between healthy human individuals. On the study more broadly: Researchers assigned three CD4 naive, three CD4 memory, two CD8 naive and one CD8 memory plate to each donor.

A remark on this clone: The antigen is unknown. Other DNA sequences within the sample encode an identical CDR3.

TCRdb's copy holds only in-frame clones and misses some; the assay was immunoSEQ multiplex PCR. The table has about 2 million clones, 90% to 95% seen once. The germline V gene has CDR1 KGHSH and CDR2 LQKENI. The CDR3 extends over 13 amino acids. Trimming left V 6 bases short and J 1 base short, with 4 bases between. Donors were healthy HIV-negative adults without recent acute infections or vaccinations. Findings and caveats of the study: Compared with clonotypes that all four donors shared, non-shared clonotypes had lower generation probabilities. The expectation was that sequencing depth would affect clonotype sharing among donors.

V is TRBV18 and J is TRBJ2-6; the D is unclear. The clonotype originates from a man younger than 35 in good health. The sequencing sample was made of naive CD4+ T cells sorted from blood. Subset noted: CD45RA+ positively selected. CDR3 nucleotide sequence: TGTGCCAGCTCCACTTCTGGGGCCAACGTCCTGACTTTC. Amino acid sequence: CASSTSGANVLTF. The full variable domain, completed using reference TRBV18 and TRBJ2-6, is NAGVMQNPRHLVRRRGQEARLRCSPMKGHSHVYWYRQLPEEGLKFMVYLQKENIIDESGMPKERFSAEFPKEGPSILRIQQVVRGDSAAYFCASSTSGANVLTFGAGSRLTVL.